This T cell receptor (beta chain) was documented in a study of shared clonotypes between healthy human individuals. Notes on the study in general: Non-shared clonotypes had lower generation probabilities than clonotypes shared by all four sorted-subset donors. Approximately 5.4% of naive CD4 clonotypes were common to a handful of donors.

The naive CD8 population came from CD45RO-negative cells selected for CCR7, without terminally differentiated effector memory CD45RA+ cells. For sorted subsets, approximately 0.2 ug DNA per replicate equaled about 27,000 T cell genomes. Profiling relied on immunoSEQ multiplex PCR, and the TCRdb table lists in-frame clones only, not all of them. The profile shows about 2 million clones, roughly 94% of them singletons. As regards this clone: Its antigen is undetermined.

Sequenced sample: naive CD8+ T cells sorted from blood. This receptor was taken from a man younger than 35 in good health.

The CDR3 is CASSGEQPQHF. The CDR3 DNA reads TGTGCCAGTAGCGGGGAACAGCCCCAGCATTTT. This chain connects TRBV19 to TRBJ1-5; no reliable D call. V gave up 6 bases and J gave up 7 bases, with 7 bases separating them. The germline gives CDR1 LNHDA, CDR2 SQIVND (reference sequence). The CDR3 has 11 amino acids.